This record concerns one T cell receptor beta chain sequence. These data belong to a study of T cell changes during pregnancy in multiple sclerosis. Sequencing was performed with immunoSEQ multiplex PCR; in TCRdb, only in-frame clones are kept and a portion is missing. Of roughly 59,000 clones in the sample, about 93% are singletons; the top ten hold about 3%. With 3 bases clipped from V and 0 bases from J, the junction kept 8 bases outside the gene matches. In germline, CDR1 is MDHEN, CDR2 SYDVKM. CDR3 length: 17 residues. The sequence came from a female donor with multiple sclerosis, enrolled in a pregnancy study. The sample in question was CD8+ T cells from peripheral blood mononuclear cells, obtained in the second trimester of pregnancy. The rearrangement joins TRBV28 to TRBJ2-4; 7 nucleotides match TRBD1. The CDR3 reads CASSFDEGQLAKNIQYF. The CDR3 DNA follows: TGTGCCAGCAGTTTCGATGAGGGACAGCTAGCCAAAAACATTCAGTACTTC.